A selection of T cell receptor beta chains follows, all from one sample in a study of blood T cell repertoires in COVID-19. Sequencing was performed with immunoSEQ multiplex PCR; in TCRdb, only in-frame clones are kept and a portion is missing. Of about 220,000 clones in the sample, 80% to 90% were seen once. The specimen sequenced was PBMCs or T cells enriched from blood (not recorded which). The receptors originated from a woman in her forties with acute COVID-19. The CDR3 runs from the conserved cysteine through the conserved F or W. The order of the fields is J gene, V gene, CDR3 protein.

>TRBJ1-2|TRBV7-2
CASSFAWGQGGYTF
>TRBJ1-1|TRBV6-5
CASSFQSGTGVTEAFF
>TRBJ1-4|TRBV12-5
CASGQLSGGAGPAFLGGEKLFF
>TRBJ1-4|TRBV2
CASFGGGVANEKLFF
>TRBJ1-1|TRBV5-1
CASSLAIVGQGNTEAFF
>TRBJ2-1|TRBV12-5
CASGLVSGGRWDEQFF
>TRBJ2-2|TRBV9
CASSVTSGGPNTGELFF
>TRBJ1-1|TRBV19
CASSSTGGAAEAFF
>TRBJ1-1|TRBV4-2
CASSTGGITEAFF
>TRBJ1-5|TRBV19
CASSTRQGRNQPQHF
>TRBJ1-5|TRBV7-8
CASSSKGGTGGYQPQHF